The 4 T cell receptor beta chains below come from one sample, sequenced in a study of blood T cells in healthy people across ages. Through a sample-barcoded 5' primer and a J-beta primer mix, a second PCR was run for about 6 to 11 cycles. Using its own MiXCR run on the 5' RACE reads, TCRdb lists one record per CDR3 protein. The sample has roughly 2 million distinct CDR3 sequences; less than 50% are singletons. The specimen sequenced was blood. The receptors were gathered from a woman aged 40 to 50 in good health.

This clonotype was detected only a few times. The genes are TRBV28 and TRBJ2-7; weak D call: TRBD1 (5 bases). The germline V gene encodes CDR1 MDHEN and CDR2 SYDVKM. Trimming took off 1 base at V and 6 bases at J, with 10 bases between the two ends. This CDR3 region has 13 residues. The CDR3 DNA reads TGTGCCAGCAGTTTATCCGCCAGGGTCGAGCAGTACTTC. Protein sequence: CASSLSARVEQYF. The complete variable domain, with remaining parts taken from reference TRBV28 and TRBJ2-7, reads DVKVTQSSRYLVKRTGEKVFLECVQDMDHENMFWYRQDPGLGLRLIYFSYDVKMKEKGDIPEGYSVSREKKERFSLILESASTNQTSMYLCASSLSARVEQYFGPGTRLTVT.

The sample holds a few counts of this clonotype. The V call is TRBV27, the J call TRBJ2-3; a possible D gene is TRBD2 (6 bases). The germline V gene has CDR1 MNHEY and CDR2 SMNVEV (reference sequence). Trimming took 4 bases from V and 4 from J, leaving 18 bases between them. The CDR3 covers 16 residues. For the CDR3, the DNA is TGTGCCAGCAGTTCCCGACTAGTAAGCTTCGCAGATACGCAGTATTTT. Translated, it gives CASSSRLVSFADTQYF.

This chain connects TRBV5-1 to TRBJ1-2, with 8 positions matching TRBD1. The V gene's germline CDR1 is SGHRS and CDR2 YFSETQ. Unmatched junction bases numbered 3, after V lost 4 bases and J lost 4 bases. The CDR3 spans 13 residues. The CDR3 bases are TGCGCCAGCAGCGAGACAGGGGTCTATGGCTACACCTTC. Its translation: CASSETGVYGYTF. Full variable domain (remainder filled in from reference TRBV5-1 and TRBJ1-2): KAGVTQTPRYLIKTRGQQVTLSCSPISGHRSVSWYQQTPGQGLQFLFEYFSETQRNKGNFPGRFSGRQFSNSRSEMNVSTLELGDSALYLCASSETGVYGYTFGSGTRLTVV.

The V and J genes are TRBV4-1 and TRBJ2-3, with 8 bases lining up with TRBD2. Germline CDR1 and CDR2: MGHRA and YSYEKL. Losses at the gene ends were 4 bases for V and 4 bases for J; bases not matched to a gene: 10. This CDR3 region has 16 residues. The DNA of the CDR3 is TGCGCCAGCAGCCTGAGAAGGACTAGCCTAGCAGATACGCAGTATTTT. Translation: CASSLRRTSLADTQYF.